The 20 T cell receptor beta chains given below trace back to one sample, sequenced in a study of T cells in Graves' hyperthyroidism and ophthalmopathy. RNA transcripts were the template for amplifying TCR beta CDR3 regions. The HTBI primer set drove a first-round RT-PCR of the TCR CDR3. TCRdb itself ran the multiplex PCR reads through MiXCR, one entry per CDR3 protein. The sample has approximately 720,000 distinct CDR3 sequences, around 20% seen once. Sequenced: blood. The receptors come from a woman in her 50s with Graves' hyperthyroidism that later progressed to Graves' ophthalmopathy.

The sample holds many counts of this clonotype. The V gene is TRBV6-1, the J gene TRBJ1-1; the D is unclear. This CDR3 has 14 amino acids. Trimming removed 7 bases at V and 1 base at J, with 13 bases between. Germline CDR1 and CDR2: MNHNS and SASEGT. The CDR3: CASTRGEQNTEAFF. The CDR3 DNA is TGTGCCAGCACCCGGGGTGAACAGAACACTGAAGCTTTCTTT.

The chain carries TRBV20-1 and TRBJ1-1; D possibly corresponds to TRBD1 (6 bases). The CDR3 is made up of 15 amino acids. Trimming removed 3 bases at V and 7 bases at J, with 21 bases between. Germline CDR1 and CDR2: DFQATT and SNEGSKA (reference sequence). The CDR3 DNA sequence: TGCAGTGCTAGTGTACGGGGGCCGCCCTCCGGTGAAGCTTTCTTT. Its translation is CSASVRGPPSGEAFF.

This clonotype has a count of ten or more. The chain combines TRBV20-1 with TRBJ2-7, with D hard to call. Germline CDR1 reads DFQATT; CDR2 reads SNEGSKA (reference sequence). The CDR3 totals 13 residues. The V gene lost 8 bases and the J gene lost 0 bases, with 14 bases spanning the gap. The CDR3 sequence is CSPTSPSSYEQYF. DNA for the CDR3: TGCAGTCCTACTTCCCCGAGCTCCTACGAGCAGTACTTC.

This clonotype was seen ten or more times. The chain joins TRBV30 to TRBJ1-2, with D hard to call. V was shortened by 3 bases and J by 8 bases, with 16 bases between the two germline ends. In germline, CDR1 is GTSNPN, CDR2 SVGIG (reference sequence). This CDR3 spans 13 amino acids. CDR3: CAWRWTEYVGYTF. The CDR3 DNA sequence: TGTGCCTGGAGGTGGACGGAGTATGTGGGCTACACCTTC. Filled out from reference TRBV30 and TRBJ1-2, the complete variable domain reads SQTIHQWPATLVQPVGSPLSLECTVEGTSNPNLYWYRQAAGRGLQLLFYSVGIGQISSEVPQNLSASRPQDRQFILSSKKLLLSDSGFYLCAWRWTEYVGYTFGSGTRLTVV.

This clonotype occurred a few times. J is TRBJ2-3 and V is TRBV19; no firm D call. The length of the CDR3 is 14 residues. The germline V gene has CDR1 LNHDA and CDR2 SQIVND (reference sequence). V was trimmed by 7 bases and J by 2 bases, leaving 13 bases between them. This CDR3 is CASTGNLNTDTQYF. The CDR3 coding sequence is TGTGCCAGTACAGGAAATCTCAACACAGATACGCAGTATTTT.

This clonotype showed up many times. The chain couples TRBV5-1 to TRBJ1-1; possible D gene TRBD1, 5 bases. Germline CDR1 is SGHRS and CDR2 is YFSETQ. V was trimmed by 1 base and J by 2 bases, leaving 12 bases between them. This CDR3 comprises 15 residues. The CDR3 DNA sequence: TGCGCCAGCAGCTTGCGAGGGGCACTAAACACTGAAGCTTTCTTT. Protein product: CASSLRGALNTEAFF.

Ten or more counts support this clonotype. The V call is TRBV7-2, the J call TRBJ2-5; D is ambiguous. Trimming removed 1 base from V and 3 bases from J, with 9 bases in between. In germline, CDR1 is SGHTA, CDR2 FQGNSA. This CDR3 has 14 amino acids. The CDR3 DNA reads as TGTGCCAGCAGCTTAGATAACTGGGAAGAGACCCAGTACTTC. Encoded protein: CASSLDNWEETQYF.

CDR3: CASSPGDRGLNEKLFF. CDR3 nucleotides: TGTGCCAGCAGTCCCGGGGACAGGGGTTTAAATGAAAAACTGTTTTTT. The V gene is TRBV6-1, the J gene TRBJ1-4; 10 bases match TRBD1. V lost 5 bases, J lost 5 bases, and 8 bases stayed unmatched. This CDR3 contains 16 residues. Germline loops: CDR1 MNHNS, CDR2 SASEGT.

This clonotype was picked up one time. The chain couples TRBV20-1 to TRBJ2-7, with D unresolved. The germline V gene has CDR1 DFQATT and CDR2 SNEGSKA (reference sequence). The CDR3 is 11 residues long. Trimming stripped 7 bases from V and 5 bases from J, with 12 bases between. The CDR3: CSVGPSHEQYF. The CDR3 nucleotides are TGCAGTGTCGGGCCTTCCCACGAGCAGTACTTC.

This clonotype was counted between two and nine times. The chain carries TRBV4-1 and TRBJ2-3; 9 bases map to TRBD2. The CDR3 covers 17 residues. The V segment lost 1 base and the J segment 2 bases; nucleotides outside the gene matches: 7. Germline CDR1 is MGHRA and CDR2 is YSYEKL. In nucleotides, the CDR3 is TGCGCCAGCAGCCAAGGGGCGGCGGGGGGGCCCACAGATACGCAGTATTTT. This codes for CASSQGAAGGPTDTQYF.

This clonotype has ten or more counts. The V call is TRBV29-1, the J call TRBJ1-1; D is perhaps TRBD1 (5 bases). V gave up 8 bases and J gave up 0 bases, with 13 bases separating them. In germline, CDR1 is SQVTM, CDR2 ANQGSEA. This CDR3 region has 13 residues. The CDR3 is CSSRTSMNTEAFF. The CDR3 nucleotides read TGCAGCTCCCGGACAAGTATGAACACTGAAGCTTTCTTT.

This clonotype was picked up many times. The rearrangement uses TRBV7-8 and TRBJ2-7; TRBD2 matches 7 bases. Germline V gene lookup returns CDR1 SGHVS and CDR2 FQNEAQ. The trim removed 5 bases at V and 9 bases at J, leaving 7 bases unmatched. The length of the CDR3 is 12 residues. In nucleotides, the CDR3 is TGTGCCAGCAGCCCCGGACTAGTAAGGCAGTACTTC. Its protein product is CASSPGLVRQYF. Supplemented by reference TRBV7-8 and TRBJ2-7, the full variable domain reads GAGVSQSPRYKVAKRGQDVALRCDPISGHVSLFWYQQALGQGPEFLTYFQNEAQLDKSGLPSDRFFAERPEGSVSTLKIQRTQQEDSAVYLCASSPGLVRQYFGPGTRLTVT.

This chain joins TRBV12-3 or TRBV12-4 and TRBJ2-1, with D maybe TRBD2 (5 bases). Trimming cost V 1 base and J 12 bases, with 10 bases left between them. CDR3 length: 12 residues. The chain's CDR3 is CASSLEYRGQFF. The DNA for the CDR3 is TGTGCCAGCAGTTTAGAGTACCGGGGGCAGTTCTTC.

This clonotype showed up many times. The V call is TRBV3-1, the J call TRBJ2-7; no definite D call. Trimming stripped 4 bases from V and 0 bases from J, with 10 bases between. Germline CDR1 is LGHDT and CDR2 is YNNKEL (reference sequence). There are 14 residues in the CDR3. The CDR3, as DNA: TGTGCCAGCAGCCCGAACCCGCTCTCCTACGAGCAGTACTTC. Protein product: CASSPNPLSYEQYF.

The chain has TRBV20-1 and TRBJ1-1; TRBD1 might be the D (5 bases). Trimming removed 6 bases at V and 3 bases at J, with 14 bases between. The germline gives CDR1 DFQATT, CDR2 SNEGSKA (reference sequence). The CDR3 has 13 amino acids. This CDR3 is CSAKPGSHTEAFF. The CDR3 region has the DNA TGCAGTGCAAAGCCAGGGAGCCACACTGAAGCTTTCTTT.

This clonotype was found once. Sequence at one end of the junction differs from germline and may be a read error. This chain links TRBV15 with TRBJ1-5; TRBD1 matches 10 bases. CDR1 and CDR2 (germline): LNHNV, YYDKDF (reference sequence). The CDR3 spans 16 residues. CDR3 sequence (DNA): TGTGCCACCAACTGGAGGGACAGGGGTAGCAATCAGCCACAGCATTTT. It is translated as CATNWRDRGSNQPQHF.

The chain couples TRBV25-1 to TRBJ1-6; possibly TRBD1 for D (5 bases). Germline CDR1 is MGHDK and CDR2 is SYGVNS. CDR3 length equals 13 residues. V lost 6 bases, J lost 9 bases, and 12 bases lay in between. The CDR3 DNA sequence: TGTGCCAGCAGGCAGGGTTTTGGTTCACCCCTCCACTTT. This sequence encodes CASRQGFGSPLHF. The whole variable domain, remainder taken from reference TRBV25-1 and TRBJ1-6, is EADIYQTPRYLVIGTGKKITLECSQTMGHDKMYWYQQDPGMELHLIHYSYGVNSTEKGDLSSESTVSRIRTEHFPLTLESARPSHTSQYLCASRQGFGSPLHFGNGTRLTVT.

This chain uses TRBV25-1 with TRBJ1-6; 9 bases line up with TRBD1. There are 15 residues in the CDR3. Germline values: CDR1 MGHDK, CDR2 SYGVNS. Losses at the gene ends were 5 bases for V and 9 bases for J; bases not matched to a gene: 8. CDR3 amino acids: CASSPRQGDGSPLHF. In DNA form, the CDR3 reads TGTGCCAGCAGTCCCAGACAGGGGGACGGTTCACCCCTCCACTTT.

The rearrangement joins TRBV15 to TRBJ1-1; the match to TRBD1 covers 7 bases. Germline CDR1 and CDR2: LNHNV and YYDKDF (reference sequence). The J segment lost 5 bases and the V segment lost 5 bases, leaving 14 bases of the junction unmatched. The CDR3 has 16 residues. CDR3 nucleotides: TGTGCCACCAGCCCTCGACAGGGTCCCTTACGGACTGAAGCTTTCTTT. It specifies CATSPRQGPLRTEAFF. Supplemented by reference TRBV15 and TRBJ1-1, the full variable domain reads DAMVIQNPRYQVTQFGKPVTLSCSQTLNHNVMYWYQQKSSQAPKLLFHYYDKDFNNEADTPDNFQSRRPNTSFCFLDIRSPGLGDTAMYLCATSPRQGPLRTEAFFGQGTRLTVV.

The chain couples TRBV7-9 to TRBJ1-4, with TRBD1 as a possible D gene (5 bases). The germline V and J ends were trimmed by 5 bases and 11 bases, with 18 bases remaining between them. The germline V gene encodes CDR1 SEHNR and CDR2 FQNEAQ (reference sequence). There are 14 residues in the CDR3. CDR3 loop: CASSPRDDFYKLFF. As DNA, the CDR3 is TGTGCCAGCAGCCCCAGGGACGATTTTTATAAACTGTTTTTT. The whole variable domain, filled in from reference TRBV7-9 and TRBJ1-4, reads DTGVSQNPRHKITKRGQNVTFRCDPISEHNRLYWYRQTLGQGPEFLTYFQNEAQLEKSRLLSDRFSAERPKGSFSTLEIQRTEQGDSAMYLCASSPRDDFYKLFFGSGTQLSVL.